Here is one TCR beta chain with its context. Its antigen is currently unknown. Every patient experienced relapse after autologous stem cell transplantation, and brentuximab vedotin exposure varied. Negative selection with magnetic separation was used to purify CD4+ T cells from thawed PBMCs. Complete response, partial response or progressive disease were the best responses. These data come from a study of PD-1 blockade in classical Hodgkin lymphoma. Points from the study as a whole: Relapsed/refractory patients reportedly had lower baseline diversity than newly diagnosed patients. Patients who began taking nivolumab under 1 year after ASCT were left out.

The junction had 10 bases not matched to a gene; V was cut back by 5 bases and J by 8 bases. The CDR3 length is 15 residues. Germline V gene lookup returns CDR1 SGHTA and CDR2 FQGTGA. Profiled with immunoSEQ multiplex PCR; TCRdb holds only in-frame clones, not every one. The sample carries about 7,700 clones, just over 85% recorded once. The origin of this receptor is a human donor with classical Hodgkin lymphoma. V usage is TRBV7-3 and J usage is TRBJ2-1; 9 bases are a match to TRBD1. The material was CD4+ T cells from blood, obtained at baseline. CDR3 DNA sequence: TGTGCCAGCAGCCGAGACAGGGGGACTGTCTATGAGCAGTTCTTC. Translation: CASSRDRGTVYEQFF.